The 22 T cell receptor beta chains reported below all come from one sample, sequenced in a study of cytomegalovirus exposure and HLA in healthy donors. Primers for the PCR totalled 60 Vbeta and 13 Jbeta. Using immunoSEQ multiplex PCR, the repertoire was profiled, and TCRdb retains in-frame clones only, with some absent. The repertoire holds some 150,000 clones, with roughly 85% as singletons. The sample consisted of PBMCs. Receptors were obtained from a male donor in good health and CMV-seronegative.

CDR3 DNA sequence: TGTGCCAGCAGCTTACCAGGAAAGAACACTGAAGCTTTCTTT. Translation: CASSLPGKNTEAFF. This chain joins TRBV11-3 and TRBJ1-1; D is uncertain. CDR3 length: 14 residues. Trimming took 2 bases from V and 1 from J, leaving 8 bases between them. The germline CDR1 and CDR2 sequences are SGHNT and YENEEA.

This chain links TRBV30 with TRBJ1-2; TRBD1 aligns across 7 bases. Per germline, CDR1 GTSNPN and CDR2 SVGIG (reference sequence). CDR3 size: 12 residues. V lost 5 bases to trimming and J lost 3 bases; unmatched junction nucleotides: 3. The CDR3 spells CAWQQGYYGYTF. The CDR3 region has the DNA TGTGCCTGGCAACAGGGGTACTATGGCTACACCTTC.

The V and J genes are TRBV14 and TRBJ2-1; tentatively, D is TRBD2 (6 bases). From germline, CDR1 is SGHDN and CDR2 FVKESK. The V end was cut by 3 bases, the J end by 1 base, with 10 bases between. This CDR3 contains 15 residues. The CDR3 spells CASSQISGSYNEQFF. CDR3 in DNA: TGTGCCAGCAGCCAGATTAGCGGTTCCTACAATGAGCAGTTCTTC.

V and J are TRBV4-3 and TRBJ2-1; weak D call: TRBD2 (6 bases). Germline lookup yields CDR1 LGHNA and CDR2 YSLEER. This CDR3 is built from 15 residues. Deletions cut 8 bases from V and 8 bases from J, with 22 bases between. The CDR3 DNA reads TGCGCCAGCTCCAAAGGTACGGGGGAATCCGATGAGCAGTTCTTC. This encodes CASSKGTGESDEQFF.

Details on this clone: At the DNA level, this CDR3 is encoded by other sequences in the same sample as well. This chain connects TRBV5-1 to TRBJ2-7, with 7 bases lining up with TRBD1. Germline V gene lookup returns CDR1 SGHRS and CDR2 YFSETQ. This CDR3 has 14 residues. V was pared by 0 bases and J by 2 bases, with 2 bases of the junction left unmatched. The chain's CDR3 is CASSLEGGPYEQYF. The CDR3 DNA sequence: TGCGCCAGCAGCTTGGAAGGGGGCCCCTACGAGCAGTACTTC.

This clone was observed once. The CDR3 nucleotides are TGTGCCAGCAGCTTTAGGTCTACGGGACAGGGGGCCGCCGGGGAGCTGTTTTTT. Translation: CASSFRSTGQGAAGELFF. The rearrangement joins TRBV5-6 to TRBJ2-2; 12 nucleotides align to TRBD1. The junction had 11 bases not matched to a gene; V was cut back by 2 bases and J by 6 bases. Germline CDR1 SGHDT, CDR2 YYEEEE. This CDR3 has 18 residues.

This clone was detected once. Relative to the germline gene, one junction end is altered; a read error may explain this. The chain employs TRBV7-9 and TRBJ2-7, with 7 bases matching TRBD1. The germline CDR1 and CDR2 sequences are SEHNR and FQNEAQ (reference sequence). This CDR3 comprises 15 residues. CDR3: CSSRSRDSGNYEQYF. CDR3 bases: TGTTCCAGCAGGTCCCGGGACAGCGGCAACTACGAGCAGTACTTC.

The V call is TRBV30, the J call TRBJ1-1, with 9 bases lining up with TRBD1. This CDR3 region has 14 residues. Trimming cost V 5 bases and J 4 bases; bases outside gene matches: 8. Germline V gene lookup returns CDR1 GTSNPN and CDR2 SVGIG (reference sequence). CDR3 bases: TGTGCCTGGGGACAGGGGCCGCGGGGCACTGAAGCTTTCTTT. It specifies CAWGQGPRGTEAFF. Complete variable domain (other parts from reference TRBV30 and TRBJ1-1): SQTIHQWPATLVQPVGSPLSLECTVEGTSNPNLYWYRQAAGRGLQLLFYSVGIGQISSEVPQNLSASRPQDRQFILSSKKLLLSDSGFYLCAWGQGPRGTEAFFGQGTRLTVV.

DNA of the CDR3: TGTGCCAGCAGCTCGGACAGGGTGGGAGGGGGATATGGCTACACCTTC. This codes for CASSSDRVGGGYGYTF. The chain has TRBV5-6 and TRBJ1-2; TRBD1 matches at 8 bases. The CDR3 extends over 16 amino acids. CDR1 is SGHDT, CDR2 YYEEEE, per germline. V trimming: 3 bases; J trimming: 5 bases; junction bases outside the gene matches: 12.

V and J are TRBV18 and TRBJ2-6; TRBD2 matches 7 bases. Germline CDR1 reads KGHSH; CDR2 reads LQKENI. CDR3 length: 15 residues. V was pared by 5 bases and J by 1 base, with 2 bases of the junction left unmatched. The CDR3 spells CASSFGGSGANVLTF. The CDR3 DNA reads as TGTGCCAGCTCATTCGGGGGGTCTGGGGCCAACGTCCTGACTTTC.

The chain recombines TRBV11-2 with TRBJ2-1; D possibly corresponds to TRBD2 (5 bases). This CDR3 comprises 16 residues. V lost 5 bases and J 0 bases, leaving 14 bases between the germline ends. CDR1 and CDR2 (germline): SGHAT, FQNNGV. The DNA of the CDR3 is TGTGCCAGCAGCGTCCGAGCGGACTCCTCCTACAATGAGCAGTTCTTC. Protein: CASSVRADSSYNEQFF.

This sequence joins TRBV6-1 and TRBJ1-2, with 9 nucleotides matching TRBD1. The CDR3 covers 15 residues. Trimming cost V 6 bases and J 5 bases; bases outside gene matches: 10. Per germline, CDR1 MNHNS and CDR2 SASEGT. The CDR3 loop is CASRSTGGAGYGYTF. In nucleotides, the CDR3 is TGTGCCAGCAGATCAACAGGGGGCGCAGGGTATGGCTACACCTTC.

The V gene is TRBV7-9, the J gene TRBJ2-3, with 10 bases that match TRBD1. Trimming cost V 5 bases and J 4 bases; bases outside gene matches: 3. Germline lookup yields CDR1 SEHNR and CDR2 FQNEAQ (reference sequence). The CDR3 has 14 residues. DNA of the CDR3: TGTGCCAGCAGCCAGGACAGGGGGGCAGATACGCAGTATTTT. Encoded protein: CASSQDRGADTQYF. The entire variable domain, with the rest obtained from reference TRBV7-9 and TRBJ2-3, is as follows: DTGVSQNPRHKITKRGQNVTFRCDPISEHNRLYWYRQTLGQGPEFLTYFQNEAQLEKSRLLSDRFSAERPKGSFSTLEIQRTEQGDSAMYLCASSQDRGADTQYFGPGTRLTVL.

This clone turned up a few times. The V call is TRBV6-5, the J call TRBJ1-5, with 8 bases matching TRBD1. This CDR3 has 15 residues. V shed 0 bases and J 4 bases; nucleotides not matched to a gene: 2. The germline gives CDR1 MNHEY, CDR2 SVGAGI. CDR3 nucleotides: TGTGCCAGCAGTTACTCGTGGACAGGGAATCAGCCCCAGCATTTT. Protein sequence: CASSYSWTGNQPQHF.

This chain uses TRBV4-3 with TRBJ2-1, with D tentatively TRBD2 (8 bases). The CDR3 totals 16 residues. Germline V gene sequence: CDR1 LGHNA, CDR2 YSLEER. The ends were cut back, 6 bases at V and 1 base at J, with 16 bases in the middle. CDR3 DNA sequence: TGCGCCAGCAGAGCAGGGGGACTAGAATCCTACAATGAGCAGTTCTTC. This sequence encodes CASRAGGLESYNEQFF.

This clone has only a few counts. V gene TRBV10-3 combines with J gene TRBJ2-1; the match to TRBD1 covers 8 bases. The CDR3 is 13 amino acids. Germline trimming cut 5 bases from V and 7 bases from J; bases unmatched to any gene: 4. The germline V gene encodes CDR1 ENHRY and CDR2 SYGVKD. The CDR3 region is CAISLDRDNEQFF. Written as DNA, the CDR3 is TGTGCCATCAGTCTGGACAGGGATAATGAGCAGTTCTTC.

This chain joins TRBV5-1 and TRBJ2-2; maybe TRBD1 (6 bases). Germline lookup yields CDR1 SGHRS and CDR2 YFSETQ. This CDR3 contains 15 residues. Trimming removed 4 bases at V and 2 bases at J, with 12 bases between. The CDR3 is CASSRRQDNTGELFF. In DNA form, the CDR3 reads TGCGCCAGCAGCCGTAGACAGGATAACACCGGGGAGCTGTTTTTT.

This clone was seen only once. The chain employs TRBV5-8 and TRBJ2-1, with D perhaps matching TRBD1 (7 bases). V was pared by 6 bases and J by 9 bases, with 22 bases between. The CDR3 has 15 residues. Germline assignment: CDR1 SGHTS and CDR2 YDEGEE. CDR3 in DNA: TGTGCCAGCAACCCCCGGGGGACAGTCTGGTCTGAGCAGTTCTTC. Its protein is CASNPRGTVWSEQFF.

Details on this clone: The CDR3 ends on some other residue instead of the conserved phenylalanine or tryptophan, so this is likely a read error. This chain uses TRBV6-5 with TRBJ2-7; D remains ambiguous. V shed 5 bases and J shed 5 bases, with 13 bases lying between them. Germline V CDR1 and CDR2: MNHEY, SVGAGI. The CDR3 extends over 13 amino acids. As DNA, the CDR3 is TGTGCCAGCAGTAAGTCATTGCGGAACGAGCAGTACCTC. The encoded protein is CASSKSLRNEQYL.

The genes are TRBV7-6 and TRBJ2-7; D uncertain. This CDR3 is built from 14 residues. Between the trimmed V and J ends, which lost 5 bases and 7 bases, there was a span of 18 bases. CDR1 SGHVS and CDR2 FNYEAQ come from the germline V gene. The CDR3 nucleotides are TGTGCCAGCAGCAGAGTTGCGGCTTCCTCTGAGCAGTACTTC. It translates to CASSRVAASSEQYF. The variable domain in full, completed from reference TRBV7-6 and TRBJ2-7, reads GAGVSQSPRYKVTKRGQDVALRCDPISGHVSLYWYRQALGQGPEFLTYFNYEAQQDKSGLPNDRFSAERPEGSISTLTIQRTEQRDSAMYRCASSRVAASSEQYFGPGTRLTVT.

With respect to this clone: An end of the junction does not agree with germline; a read error may underlie this. CDR3 sequence reads: CSSSSGQQGSTNEKLFF. Written as DNA, the CDR3 is TGTTCCAGCAGTTCCGGACAGCAGGGGTCAACTAATGAAAAACTGTTTTTT. V gene TRBV7-9 combines with J gene TRBJ1-4, with D possibly matching TRBD1 (6 bases). Germline loops: CDR1 SEHNR, CDR2 FQNEAQ (reference sequence). The CDR3 contains 17 residues.

The chain is built from TRBV15 and TRBJ1-1; D unclear. Trimming took off 1 base at V and 1 base at J, with 10 bases between the two ends. The CDR3 extends over 15 amino acids. Germline V gene data show CDR1 as LNHNV and CDR2 as YYDKDF (reference sequence). This chain's CDR3 is CATSRGGYKNTEAFF. DNA for the CDR3: TGTGCCACCAGCAGAGGAGGGTACAAGAACACTGAAGCTTTCTTT.